This TCR beta chain is drawn from a study of circulating and synovial CD4+ cells in juvenile arthritis (dated by TCRdb to the mid-2010s). For the study in its entirety: Within each patient, the TCRbeta CDR3 repertoires of synovial CD4 T cells, bulk blood CD4 T cells and circulating HLA-DR+ CD4 T cells were compared. Repertoire sequencing was performed with the aim of confirming enrichment of synovial clonotypes in a circulating synovial-like CD4 T cell subset.

Points the paper makes about the study in general: Because CPL samples and bulk blood CD4 samples differed in T cell genome counts by at least an order of magnitude, sample-size effects were addressed. No difference between circulating pathogenic-like lymphocytes and bulk blood T cells was detected by traditional Vbeta family usage analysis. Because overlap with synovium was found to increase with sequencing depth, the full repertoire overlap was likely underestimated by the measured shared-clonotype fractions. Circulating pathogenic-like lymphocytes clustered together with synovial T cells and shared a substantially larger fraction of CDR3 sequences with synovium than bulk blood did. Lower diversity was observed in synovial and circulating pathogenic-like lymphocyte repertoires than in bulk blood CD4 repertoires, and some CPL samples were found to be as oligoclonal as synovium.

The library was obtained by the immunoSEQ multiplex PCR assay. An external provider carried out the TCRbeta CDR3 sequencing as a commercial service. The study's processing was this. The analyses used productive nucleotide sequences together with amino acid sequences obtained by in silico translation. Diversity was quantified by Renyi entropy over a range of alpha values, with sample size equalised by taking the median of 200 repeated subsamples. The distance between each pair of repertoires was calculated as one minus the Chao-modified Jaccard index, which corrects for under-sampling, and this distance was used for clustering. Frequency-weighted overlap with synovial clonotypes was computed at 200 sample sizes with 200 draws without replacement at each size, and the value at the size of the smaller sample was reported. TCRdb limited this immuneACCESS table to in-frame rearrangements with V and J called. A share of clones is missing; checked studies link under half to unresolved V genes, and the rest is unexplained. The V and J calls and clone size come from that table; D and trimming were worked out from the DNA. For this sample there are 30,000 to 40,000 clones; about 95% appear just once. About 0.61% of the sample belongs to the ten largest clones.

With respect to this clone: Its antigen is currently not known. Qualities for individual bases were not recorded, and no much larger clone is one base off.

The germline V gene (reference sequence) yields GTSNPN for CDR1 and SVGIG for CDR2. The CDR3 spans 13 residues, from the cysteine through the phenylalanine. Only the CDR3 DNA stays, 39 bases, in frame from base 1. The germline V and J ends show losses of 8 bases and 4 bases respectively, and no gene match explains 6 bases of the junction. Donors of the sequenced samples were patients with active juvenile idiopathic arthritis. Cells were sorted right after thawing, and dead cells were excluded with Live/Dead Fixable Near-IR Stain. This sequence uses TRBV30 and TRBJ2-2; 8 central bases correspond to TRBD1. Input material: CD4+ T cells from blood. This sequence originates from a human donor with juvenile idiopathic arthritis. The sequenced DNA is TGTGCCAGCAGGGGGCACCTCACCGGGGAGCTGTTTTTT. Its protein reads: CASRGHLTGELFF. The variable domain in full, with residues beyond the CDR3 obtained from the reference TRBV30 and TRBJ2-2 genes, is SQTIHQWPATLVQPVGSPLSLECTVEGTSNPNLYWYRQAAGRGLQLLFYSVGIGQISSEVPQNLSASRPQDRQFILSSKKLLLSDSGFYLCASRGHLTGELFFGEGSRLTVL.